Following are 15 T cell receptor beta chains from one sample sequenced in a study of identical twins. A single record per CDR3 protein comes from TCRdb applying MiXCR to the 5' RACE reads. This table has 300,000 to 350,000 distinct CDR3 sequences, 9% to 15% appearing once. These data were likewise used in another study, on yellow fever vaccine responses in identical twins.

The sample was CD8+ T cells sorted from blood. Every receptor here comes from a woman aged 18-29 years in good health.

Only a few counts were recorded for this clonotype. This chain connects TRBV4-1 to TRBJ1-6; maybe TRBD1 (5 bases). The germline V gene encodes CDR1 MGHRA and CDR2 YSYEKL. Trimming pared 3 bases from V and 7 bases from J, leaving 16 bases between. This CDR3 has 16 residues. The CDR3: CASSQDQGRGNSPLHF. The CDR3 DNA sequence: TGCGCCAGCAGCCAGGACCAGGGCCGTGGGAATTCACCCCTCCACTTT.

V usage is TRBV27 and J usage is TRBJ2-1, with 7 bases aligning to TRBD2. V was clipped by 6 bases and J by 5 bases; unmatched bases: 7. This CDR3 has 14 residues. Germline CDR1 is MNHEY and CDR2 is SMNVEV (reference sequence). CDR3 sequence reads: CASSRGGINNEQFF. The DNA for the CDR3 is TGTGCCAGCAGCCGCGGGGGAATAAACAATGAGCAGTTCTTC.

The chain employs TRBV12-3 or TRBV12-4 and TRBJ2-2, with 8 bases matching TRBD1. V was pared by 5 bases and J by 2 bases, with 10 bases of the junction left unmatched. The CDR3 sequence is 17 residues long. CDR3 residues: CASSPKGTGRNTGELFF. The CDR3 DNA reads TGTGCCAGCAGTCCGAAGGGGACAGGCCGAAACACCGGGGAGCTGTTTTTT.

This chain links TRBV11-2 with TRBJ2-3; 14 bases are shared with TRBD2. Germline V gene data show CDR1 as SGHAT and CDR2 as FQNNGV. This CDR3 region has 19 residues. Trimming cost V 3 bases and J 2 bases; bases outside gene matches: 10. The CDR3 nucleotides are TGTGCCAGCAGCTTCACAGGGGGGACTAGCGGGGGCCTCACAGATACGCAGTATTTT. Translating it yields CASSFTGGTSGGLTDTQYF.

This clonotype was detected a few times. The rearrangement uses TRBV24-1 and TRBJ2-3, with D uncertain. CDR3 length equals 12 residues. Germline CDR1 and CDR2: KGHDR and SFDVKD. Trimming left V 10 bases short and J 5 bases short, with 12 bases between. The CDR3 sequence is CATSPGRDTQYF. CDR3 nucleotides: TGTGCCACATCACCAGGAAGAGATACGCAGTATTTT.

The sample holds many counts of this clonotype. The V and J genes are TRBV5-1 and TRBJ2-1; 12 positions agree with TRBD2. Germline CDR1 and CDR2: SGHRS and YFSETQ. The V gene end was trimmed by 0 bases and the J gene end by 2 bases; junction bases not matched to a gene: 9. The CDR3 sequence is 19 residues long. CDR3 sequence: CASSLDRRLAGGTYNEQFF. CDR3 nucleotide sequence: TGCGCCAGCAGCTTGGACCGCCGGCTAGCGGGGGGGACCTACAATGAGCAGTTCTTC. The full variable domain, its missing parts supplied by reference TRBV5-1 and TRBJ2-1, is KAGVTQTPRYLIKTRGQQVTLSCSPISGHRSVSWYQQTPGQGLQFLFEYFSETQRNKGNFPGRFSGRQFSNSRSEMNVSTLELGDSALYLCASSLDRRLAGGTYNEQFFGPGTRLTVL.

The chain is built from TRBV7-9 and TRBJ2-7; D gene unclear. The CDR3 contains 13 residues. Germline V gene lookup returns CDR1 SEHNR and CDR2 FQNEAQ (reference sequence). Trimming removed 5 bases from V and 3 bases from J, with 11 bases in between. The CDR3: CASSGRTSYEQYV. The DNA for the CDR3 is TGTGCCAGCAGCGGGCGGACGAGCTACGAGCAGTACGTC.

The rearrangement links TRBV2 to TRBJ2-1; D is ambiguous. In germline, CDR1 is SNHLY, CDR2 FYNNEI. This CDR3 is 15 amino acids long. The V end was cut by 1 base, the J end by 4 bases, with 11 bases between. CDR3 region: CASSEGLTSYNEQFF. In DNA, the CDR3 is TGTGCCAGCAGTGAAGGGCTAACAAGTTACAATGAGCAGTTCTTC.

Only a few counts were recorded for this clonotype. The V call is TRBV5-1, the J call TRBJ2-1; 11 positions agree with TRBD2. Germline lookup yields CDR1 SGHRS and CDR2 YFSETQ. CDR3 length: 16 amino acids. The junction had 8 bases not matched to a gene; V was cut back by 4 bases and J by 5 bases. The CDR3 region has the DNA TGCGCCAGCAGCCGCTTTTGGGGACTAGCGGACAATGAGCAGTTCTTC. This sequence encodes CASSRFWGLADNEQFF.

This clonotype was picked up a small number of times. The DNA is left out, because the CDR3 cannot be placed on it with certainty; the CDR3 is given as TCRdb lists it. This chain joins TRBV6-5 and TRBJ2-1; no DNA check was done on the table's D call, TRBD1. Germline CDR1 and CDR2: MNHEY and SVGAGI. Inclusive of both ends, the CDR3 amounts to 15 amino acids. The chain's CDR3 is CASSSSGRKPNEQFF.

This chain joins TRBV25-1 and TRBJ2-1, with D perhaps matching TRBD1 or TRBD2 (5 bases each). Trimming took 3 bases from V and 8 from J, leaving 11 bases between them. Per the germline V gene, CDR1 is MGHDK and CDR2 is SYGVNS. The CDR3 is made up of 13 amino acids. CDR3 coding DNA: TGTGCCAGCAGTGAGTTTCTGGGGGATGAGCAGTTCTTC. Protein product: CASSEFLGDEQFF.

This clonotype came up once. The chain uses TRBV6-5 and TRBJ2-3; no clear D gene. This CDR3 region has 14 residues. Trimming left V 2 bases short and J 0 bases short, with 6 bases between. Germline V gene data show CDR1 as MNHEY and CDR2 as SVGAGI. CDR3 in amino acids: CASSYGLSTDTQYF. DNA for the CDR3: TGTGCCAGCAGTTACGGGTTGAGCACAGATACGCAGTATTTT.

V is TRBV4-1 and J is TRBJ2-4; D may be TRBD1 (5 bases). The V end was cut by 4 bases, the J end by 7 bases, with 20 bases between. This CDR3 has 16 amino acids. Germline CDR1 reads MGHRA; CDR2 reads YSYEKL. The CDR3 reads CASSPRTGPPPNIQYF. The CDR3 bases are TGCGCCAGCAGCCCACGAACAGGCCCTCCTCCCAACATTCAGTACTTC.

This clonotype has a handful of counts. The rearrangement joins TRBV7-9 to TRBJ2-7; 8 bases agree with TRBD1. Trimming at V came to 4 bases and at J to 0 bases, leaving 2 bases not matched to a gene. This CDR3 region has 14 residues. Germline assignment: CDR1 SEHNR and CDR2 FQNEAQ (reference sequence). CDR3 sequence: CASSWTGSSYEQYF. The CDR3 bases are TGTGCCAGCAGCTGGACAGGGAGCTCCTACGAGCAGTACTTC.

This chain uses TRBV27 with TRBJ2-1; TRBD2 matches 13 bases. This CDR3 is 18 amino acids long. V shed 1 base, J shed 5 bases, and the junction held 8 bases outside the gene matches. CDR1 and CDR2 from the germline V gene are MNHEY and SMNVEV (reference sequence). The CDR3 DNA sequence: TGTGCCAGCAGTTTATGGGGGACCGGGACTAGCGGGAACAATGAGCAGTTCTTC. Residues: CASSLWGTGTSGNNEQFF.